The clone carrying this T cell receptor beta chain was observed a handful of times. Its antigen remains unidentified. The sample comes from a study of blood T cells in healthy people across ages. The CDR3 consists of 15 residues. V lost 1 base to trimming and J lost 3 bases; unmatched junction nucleotides: 3. CDR1 is SGHRS, CDR2 YFSETQ, per germline. Study findings and constraints: Greater diversity and more naive CD4+ cells were seen in long-lived donors than in aged donors. The study could not conclusively compare naive and antigen-experienced cells, given its unsorted PBMCs.

A sample-barcoded 5' primer and a J-beta primer mix were used in a second PCR of about 6 to 12 cycles. TCRdb re-derived calls from the 5' RACE reads in MiXCR, one entry per CDR3 protein. Of 550,000 to 750,000 distinct CDR3 sequences detected, roughly 21% appear once; the ten largest clones hold roughly 3.7%. The sequence was obtained from a man between 65 and 85 years old in good health. This chain uses TRBV5-1 with TRBJ2-3; 9 positions match TRBD1. Specimen: blood. The CDR3 DNA is TGCGCCAGCAGCTTGTTGGACAGGGGTACAGATACGCAGTATTTT. Its translation: CASSLLDRGTDTQYF.